This T cell receptor (beta chain) was documented in a study of CD8+ T cells in alopecia areata. As for treatment: oral pan-JAK inhibitor, 5-10 mg twice daily. Separation by sorting yielded CD4+ and CD8+ T cells from PBMCs. V was cut by 9 bases and J by 6 bases, with 18 bases left in between. This CDR3 comprises 14 residues. Germline V gene sequence: CDR1 SNHLY, CDR2 FYNNEI. It was cDNA, reverse transcribed from extracted RNA, that served as the sequencing template. Produced via immunoSEQ multiplex PCR; TCRdb's table is partial and in-frame only. The repertoire holds approximately 200,000 clones, 58% seen once, with 5.5% to 6% in the top ten.

The material was CD4+ T cells sorted from blood, obtained at week 24, from a patient treated with tofacitinib. The TCR originated in a human donor with alopecia areata. V is TRBV2 and J is TRBJ1-5; D possibly corresponds to TRBD1 (5 bases). The CDR3 DNA reads TGTGCCAGTGGGGGGATAGACAGAAGTCAGCCCCAGCATTTT. Encoded protein: CASGGIDRSQPQHF.